A single sample gave rise to the 25 T cell receptor beta chains below, sequenced in a study of early T cells in non-severe SARS-CoV-2 infection. A single record per CDR3 protein comes from TCRdb applying MiXCR to the 5' RACE reads. Of tens of thousands of distinct CDR3 sequences listed, 9.5% to 15% are singletons. The sequenced sample consisted of whole blood. The receptors stem from an adult who was a healthcare worker with PCR-confirmed SARS-CoV-2 infection or an uninfected control (not recorded which).

This clonotype was seen a few times. The genes are TRBV28 and TRBJ2-2; D is perhaps TRBD2 (6 bases). This CDR3 region has 16 residues. CDR1 is MDHEN and CDR2 is SYDVKM in the germline V gene. Trimming removed 3 bases at V and 4 bases at J, with 15 bases between. CDR3 in DNA: TGTGCCAGCAGTTTGGGAGGCAGGGATGGCACCGGGGAGCTGTTTTTT. This sequence encodes CASSLGGRDGTGELFF.

This clonotype was detected a few times. This sequence joins TRBV2 and TRBJ1-1, with 7 positions matching TRBD1. Unmatched junction bases numbered 6, after V lost 3 bases and J lost 5 bases. CDR3 size: 14 residues. Looked up from germline, CDR1 is SNHLY and CDR2 is FYNNEI. The CDR3 loop reads CASSEYQGDTEAFF. The CDR3 DNA sequence: TGTGCCAGCAGTGAGTATCAGGGGGATACTGAAGCTTTCTTT.

This clonotype was seen only a few times. This chain joins TRBV30 and TRBJ1-5; D is undetermined. This CDR3 contains 13 residues. The V gene's germline CDR1 is GTSNPN and CDR2 SVGIG (reference sequence). V gave up 2 bases and J gave up 3 bases, with 8 bases separating them. The CDR3 reads CAWSTRTNQPQHF. The CDR3, as DNA: TGTGCCTGGAGTACGAGGACCAATCAGCCCCAGCATTTT. Full variable domain (outside the CDR3, taken from reference TRBV30 and TRBJ1-5): SQTIHQWPATLVQPVGSPLSLECTVEGTSNPNLYWYRQAAGRGLQLLFYSVGIGQISSEVPQNLSASRPQDRQFILSSKKLLLSDSGFYLCAWSTRTNQPQHFGDGTRLSIL.

This clonotype occurred many times. The chain joins TRBV5-6 to TRBJ1-2, with D hard to call. Germline assignment: CDR1 SGHDT and CDR2 YYEEEE. V was clipped by 3 bases and J by 2 bases, with 11 bases between them. The CDR3 is made up of 14 amino acids. In DNA form, the CDR3 reads TGTGCCAGCAGCTCTTTTCGCACCAACTATGGCTACACCTTC. This encodes CASSSFRTNYGYTF.

The chain is built from TRBV6-2 or TRBV6-3 and TRBJ2-2, with 8 bases identical to TRBD2. This CDR3 is built from 17 residues. V was clipped by 0 bases and J by 4 bases; unmatched bases: 7. Germline assignment: CDR1 MNHEY and CDR2 SVGEGT. CDR3 residues: CASSYSTLAGATGELFF. The CDR3 DNA follows: TGTGCCAGCAGTTACTCGACCCTAGCGGGTGCCACCGGGGAGCTGTTTTTT.

At least ten counts were recorded for this clonotype. The CDR3 bases are TGTGCCAGCAGTTTAAGGGGCGGGGGGCCCCGGGAGCAGTACTTC. Translated, it gives CASSLRGGGPREQYF. V is TRBV28 and J is TRBJ2-7, with 8 bases that match TRBD2. V dropped 2 bases and J dropped 7; count of bases not matched to a gene: 10. The CDR3 consists of 15 residues. The V gene's germline CDR1 is MDHEN and CDR2 SYDVKM.

In this sample, this clonotype turned up many times. The rearrangement links TRBV18 to TRBJ1-1; D not certain. Germline lookup yields CDR1 KGHSH and CDR2 LQKENI. V lost 6 bases and J 2 bases, leaving 4 bases between the germline ends. The CDR3 spans 11 residues. The CDR3 nucleotides read TGTGCCAGCTCCGACAACACTGAAGCTTTCTTT. This encodes CASSDNTEAFF.

This clonotype was seen a few times. The chain combines TRBV5-4 with TRBJ2-2; tentatively, D is TRBD1 (6 bases). The germline V gene has CDR1 SGHNT and CDR2 YYREEE (reference sequence). Trimming shortened V by 4 bases and J by 1 base, and 14 bases separated the two germline ends. This CDR3 region has 16 residues. The CDR3 DNA reads as TGTGCCAGCAGCGCGAACAGGGCGCTGAACACCGGGGAGCTGTTTTTT. Its translation: CASSANRALNTGELFF.

This clonotype came up a few times. The V call is TRBV19, the J call TRBJ1-2, with 8 bases identical to TRBD1. The V segment lost 2 bases and the J segment 4 bases; nucleotides outside the gene matches: 9. CDR1 and CDR2 from the germline V gene are LNHDA and SQIVND (reference sequence). The CDR3 has 16 amino acids. For the CDR3, the DNA is TGTGCCAGTAGTATACCCGGACAGGGTAAAGGCTATGGCTACACCTTC. Translating it yields CASSIPGQGKGYGYTF.

There are many counts of this clonotype. The genes are TRBV27 and TRBJ2-7, with 9 bases identical to TRBD2. Looked up from germline, CDR1 is MNHEY and CDR2 is SMNVEV (reference sequence). The CDR3 covers 15 residues. The J segment lost 0 bases and the V segment lost 3 bases, leaving 3 bases of the junction unmatched. CDR3 loop: CASSLAGGSSYEQYF. The CDR3 nucleotides read TGTGCCAGCAGTTTGGCGGGGGGGAGCTCCTACGAGCAGTACTTC.

The rearrangement joins TRBV29-1 to TRBJ2-2, with unresolved D. CDR3 length equals 12 residues. Germline values: CDR1 SQVTM, CDR2 ANQGSEA. V was shortened by 3 bases and J by 5 bases, with 7 bases between the two germline ends. The CDR3 spells CSVEFGTGELFF. CDR3 nucleotides: TGCAGCGTTGAGTTTGGTACCGGGGAGCTGTTTTTT.

At least ten counts were recorded for this clonotype. The J gene is TRBJ2-1, the V gene TRBV28, with D possibly being TRBD1 (6 bases). Trimming cost V 7 bases and J 6 bases, with 19 bases left between them. The germline V gene has CDR1 MDHEN and CDR2 SYDVKM. CDR3 length: 15 residues. In nucleotides, the CDR3 is TGTGCCAGCACCCCCCCTGGGACATCTTTCAATGAGCAGTTCTTC. It codes for CASTPPGTSFNEQFF.

This clonotype came up a few times. The chain couples TRBV11-2 to TRBJ2-1, with D maybe TRBD1 (5 bases). V was shortened by 2 bases and J by 6 bases, with 11 bases between the two germline ends. Germline V lookup: CDR1 SGHAT, CDR2 FQNNGV. The CDR3 is made up of 14 amino acids. The CDR3 coding sequence is TGTGCCAGCAGCTTATGGAATCAGGGCAATGAGCAGTTCTTC. This codes for CASSLWNQGNEQFF.

This clonotype has at least ten counts. The V gene is TRBV5-5, the J gene TRBJ2-3; D unclear. V was trimmed by 2 bases and J by 3 bases, leaving 16 bases between them. The germline gives CDR1 SGHKS, CDR2 YYEKEE (reference sequence). This CDR3 has 16 amino acids. The DNA of the CDR3 is TGTGCCAGCAGCTTAGTTAACATGGGATGGACAGATACGCAGTATTTT. This sequence encodes CASSLVNMGWTDTQYF.

The rearrangement links TRBV6-2 or TRBV6-3 to TRBJ2-3; D is possibly TRBD2 (5 bases). CDR3 length: 14 amino acids. Trimming removed 3 bases at V and 4 bases at J, with 11 bases between. Germline CDR1 MNHEY, CDR2 SVGEGT. The CDR3 spells CASSYTSEADTQYF. CDR3 DNA: TGTGCCAGCAGTTATACTAGTGAGGCAGATACGCAGTATTTT.

The chain carries TRBV20-1 and TRBJ1-1; D not resolved. V lost 6 bases and J lost 1, with 9 bases in between. The CDR3 length is 12 residues. Germline V gives CDR1 DFQATT, CDR2 SNEGSKA (reference sequence). The CDR3 DNA follows: TGCAGTGCAGCCAGACAGAACACTGAAGCTTTCTTT. It codes for CSAARQNTEAFF.

The chain uses TRBV7-9 and TRBJ1-2, with a weak D call TRBD1 (6 bases). Germline CDR1 reads SEHNR; CDR2 reads FQNEAQ (reference sequence). The V and J ends lost 1 base and 2 bases respectively, with 11 bases between them. The CDR3 length is 15 residues. CDR3 sequence (DNA): TGTGCCAGCAGCTTAGTCGAGACAGGCAACTATGGCTACACCTTC. This encodes CASSLVETGNYGYTF.

The chain joins TRBV21-1 to TRBJ2-3; TRBD1 reflects the table's D call only, with no check against the DNA. TRBV21-1 is a pseudogene. This CDR3 is 16 amino acids long. The CDR3 region has the DNA TGTGCCAGCAGCCCCAGGGAGCCCACTAGCACAGATACGCAGTATTTT. Translating gives CASSPREPTSTDTQYF.

This clonotype was observed at least ten times. J is TRBJ2-5 and V is TRBV28, with 13 positions matching TRBD2. V lost 2 bases, J lost 3 bases, and 6 bases stayed unmatched. This CDR3 contains 17 residues. Germline-derived CDR1 and CDR2 are MDHEN and SYDVKM. Here the CDR3 reads CASSLKGTSGVEETQYF. CDR3 bases: TGTGCCAGCAGTTTAAAAGGGACTAGCGGGGTGGAAGAGACCCAGTACTTC.

The rearrangement joins TRBV20-1 to TRBJ2-1, with TRBD2 identical over 10 bases. After removal of 6 bases from V and 7 bases from J, the junction contained 6 bases not matched to a gene. The CDR3 is 13 amino acids. The germline CDR1 and CDR2 sequences are DFQATT and SNEGSKA (reference sequence). As DNA, the CDR3 is TGCAGTGCCCCACTAGCGGGGCTAAATGAGCAGTTCTTC. Translating it yields CSAPLAGLNEQFF.

The chain has TRBV12-3 or TRBV12-4 and TRBJ1-2; the match to TRBD1 covers 9 bases. V lost 5 bases, J lost 8 bases, and 12 bases stayed unmatched. There are 15 residues in the CDR3. CDR3 nucleotides: TGTGCCAGCAGTCCCTGGACAGGGGATAAGGAGGGCTACACCTTC. Its translation: CASSPWTGDKEGYTF.

This chain uses TRBV6-6 with TRBJ1-6; 8 positions agree with TRBD1. V gave up 2 bases and J gave up 6 bases; unmatched junction bases: 27. The CDR3 sequence is 23 residues long. Germline lookup yields CDR1 MNHNY and CDR2 SVGAGI (reference sequence). The DNA of the CDR3 is TGTGCCAGCAGTTACGAATTTTCAGGCAGGGGGCTCCCACCGACTTACCTTAATTCACCCCTCCACTTT. Translation: CASSYEFSGRGLPPTYLNSPLHF.

This clonotype was observed at least ten times. The rearrangement joins TRBV11-2 to TRBJ2-1; 12 bases map to TRBD2. The V gene's germline CDR1 is SGHAT and CDR2 FQNNGV. V was pared by 5 bases and J by 6 bases, with 8 bases of the junction left unmatched. The CDR3 runs 16 residues. DNA for the CDR3: TGTGCCAGCAGCGCGCGGAGGACTAGCGGGGTCAATGAGCAGTTCTTC. Protein: CASSARRTSGVNEQFF.

This clonotype came up a few times. The chain joins TRBV9 to TRBJ2-2; the D gene is possibly TRBD1 (6 bases). From germline, CDR1 is SGDLS and CDR2 YYNGEE. This CDR3 is 13 amino acids long. Trimming removed 4 bases at V and 5 bases at J, with 9 bases between. The CDR3 nucleotides read TGTGCCAGCAGCTTTGGACAGACCGGGGAGCTGTTTTTT. Translating gives CASSFGQTGELFF.

This clonotype was seen repeatedly, ten times or more. The CDR3 is CASSLVDRWDEQYF. DNA for the CDR3: TGTGCCAGCAGCCTCGTGGACAGGTGGGACGAGCAGTACTTC. V and J are TRBV11-2 and TRBJ2-7; TRBD1 matches at 7 bases. Germline V CDR1 and CDR2: SGHAT, FQNNGV. V was clipped by 5 bases and J by 5 bases; unmatched bases: 9. The CDR3 is made up of 14 amino acids.